This T cell receptor beta chain was sequenced for a study of T cell repertoires in cytomegalovirus infection. Study summary: CMV epitopes, recently identified HLA-C-restricted and well-studied HLA-B-restricted, were used. Study-wide results and caveats: The study found HLA-C-restricted CMV-specific TCR beta clonotypes dominating the ex vivo response. Pooled public TCR beta family frequency picked out CMV carriers with the relevant HLA.

About this clonotype: The antigen is undetermined.

A single record per CDR3 protein comes from TCRdb applying MiXCR to the reads. This sample has about 340,000 distinct CDR3 sequences, with roughly 29% found just once. The sequencing used cultured PBMCs, collected from culture after CMV antigen stimulation. The clonotype originates from a human donor in good health (CMV status not recorded). Some clones in this sample may be carry-over from other donors' samples.

The CDR3 region is CASSPPGPKYNEQFF. Here the CDR3 DNA reads TGTGCCAGCAGCCCTCCGGGACCCAAATACAATGAGCAGTTCTTC. The chain carries TRBV7-4 and TRBJ2-1; D might be TRBD1 or TRBD2, each matching 5 bases. Germline V lookup: CDR1 SGHVT, CDR2 SQSDAQ. CDR3 length: 15 amino acids. Deletions cut 5 bases from V and 4 bases from J, with 15 bases between.